Below are 2 T cell receptor beta chains sequenced from a single sample in a study of ipilimumab plus nivolumab after autologous stem cell transplantation. Measured with immunoSEQ multiplex PCR; TCRdb has only the in-frame clones, and not every one. Of tens of thousands of clones listed, around 80% are singletons. The sample here was PBMCs, taken in a trial of ipilimumab plus nivolumab as post-transplant consolidation. The receptors derive from a male donor with diffuse large B-cell lymphoma.

The genes are TRBV19 and TRBJ1-4, with 9 bases identical to TRBD1. CDR1 and CDR2 (germline): LNHDA, SQIVND (reference sequence). Losses at the gene ends were 7 bases for V and 7 bases for J; bases not matched to a gene: 13. The CDR3 runs 16 residues. The CDR3: CASKGGLGQGSEKLFF. The CDR3 DNA reads TGTGCCAGTAAGGGCGGATTGGGACAGGGTAGTGAAAAACTGTTTTTT. Supplemented by reference TRBV19 and TRBJ1-4, the full variable domain reads DGGITQSPKYLFRKEGQNVTLSCEQNLNHDAMYWYRQDPGQGLRLIYYSQIVNDFQKGDIAEGYSVSREKKESFPLTVTSAQKNPTAFYLCASKGGLGQGSEKLFFGSGTQLSVL.

The chain uses TRBV12-5 and TRBJ2-5, with 13 bases lining up with TRBD2. Germline V lookup: CDR1 LGHNT, CDR2 FRNRAP. Unmatched junction bases numbered 8, after V lost 3 bases and J lost 4 bases. CDR3 length: 17 amino acids. The DNA of the CDR3 is TGTGCTAGTGGTTTACTGACTAGCGGGGGGTTTGGAGAGACCCAGTACTTC. Amino acids: CASGLLTSGGFGETQYF.